These T cell receptor beta chains were read from a single sample in a study of blood T cell repertoires in COVID-19. The repertoire was sequenced with immunoSEQ multiplex PCR; TCRdb's copy has only in-frame clones and lacks some. The sample carries about 100,000 clones, 87% recorded once. Sequenced input: peripheral blood. The source is a young man in a cohort sampled during active COVID-19. Each CDR3 is given with its conserved first and last residue. The order of the fields is V gene, J gene, clone size, CDR3 protein. Not all rows give a size; the values are once, few, many and, for expanded clones, a class.

TRBV14	TRBJ2-7	.	CASSQGAQFYEQYF
TRBV30	TRBJ1-1	.	CAWSHGGSTEAFF
TRBV6-1	TRBJ1-6	.	CASSEGEGSYNSPLHF
TRBV5-1	TRBJ2-2	.	CASSSNPFTSNTGELFF
TRBV5-1	TRBJ1-6	.	CASSLTTGGSSPLHF
TRBV4-3	TRBJ1-5	.	CASSQDLSINQPQHF
TRBV5-1	TRBJ1-5	.	CASSLDGRNQPQHF
TRBV4-3	TRBJ1-6	.	CASSQGSGESGSPLHF
TRBV5-6	TRBJ2-2	.	CASSLARGLETGELFF
TRBV24-1	TRBJ2-3	many	CATQPRDTSTDTQYF
TRBV5-1	TRBJ1-2	.	CASSLAPSAQGAGGYTF
TRBV19	TRBJ2-3	.	CASSASSGGADTQYF
TRBV24-1	TRBJ1-2	.	CATSAGQGTYGYTF
TRBV3-1/TRBV3-2	TRBJ2-2	few	CASSQDRVNTGELFF
TRBV11-2	TRBJ2-7	few	CASSSTFQFGGSSYEQYF
TRBV18	TRBJ2-7	.	CASSPQDSGEQYF
TRBV5-4	TRBJ2-4	.	CASSSQGAKNIQYF
TRBV9	TRBJ2-5	.	CASSLWTGEETQYF
TRBV4-1	TRBJ2-7	.	CASSQVALDSDYEQYF
TRBV21-1	TRBJ1-5	.	CASSLTGNDQPQHF
TRBV7-9	TRBJ2-5	.	CASSLETGGEEETQYF
TRBV2	TRBJ2-7	.	CASSEGRLYEQYF
TRBV4-3	TRBJ2-7	.	CASSPGQGAGEQYF
TRBV7-2	TRBJ1-5	.	CASSLRASASYQPQHF
TRBV19	TRBJ2-7	.	CASSTSPAGHYEQYF
TRBV18	TRBJ2-7	.	CASSQTSSDRSSYEQYF
TRBV6-6	TRBJ1-3	.	CASRPDTYSGNTIYF